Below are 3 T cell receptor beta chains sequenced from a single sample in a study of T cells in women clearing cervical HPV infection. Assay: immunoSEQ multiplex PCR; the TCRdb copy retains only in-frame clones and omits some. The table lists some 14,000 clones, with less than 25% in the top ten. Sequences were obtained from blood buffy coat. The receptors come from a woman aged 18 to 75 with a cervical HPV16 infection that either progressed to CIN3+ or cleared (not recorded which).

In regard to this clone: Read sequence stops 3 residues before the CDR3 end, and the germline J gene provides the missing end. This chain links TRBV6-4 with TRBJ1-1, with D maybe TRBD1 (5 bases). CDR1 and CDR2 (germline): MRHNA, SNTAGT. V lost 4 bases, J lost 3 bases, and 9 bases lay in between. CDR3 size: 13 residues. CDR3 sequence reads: CASSAQGDTEAFF. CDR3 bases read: TGTGCCAGCAGTGCTCAAGGGGACACTGAA.

Incomplete CDR3 DNA: TGTGCCAGCAGTCAGGAACCTACCTTGTATGGT. Translation: CASSQEPTLYG. The complete CDR3 protein is CASSQEPTLYGQYF. V is TRBV2 and J is TRBJ2-4; the D is unclear. The CDR3 end falls 3 residues outside the read, so it is completed with the germline J gene. The CDR3 loop spans 14 amino acids. Germline loops: CDR1 SNHLY, CDR2 FYNNEI. The full variable domain, its missing parts supplied by reference TRBV2 and TRBJ2-4, is EPEVTQTPSHQVTQMGQEVILRCVPISNHLYFYWYRQILGQKVEFLVSFYNNEISEKSEIFDDQFSVERPDGSNFTLKIRSTKLEDSAMYFCASSQEPTLYGQYFGAGTRLSVL.

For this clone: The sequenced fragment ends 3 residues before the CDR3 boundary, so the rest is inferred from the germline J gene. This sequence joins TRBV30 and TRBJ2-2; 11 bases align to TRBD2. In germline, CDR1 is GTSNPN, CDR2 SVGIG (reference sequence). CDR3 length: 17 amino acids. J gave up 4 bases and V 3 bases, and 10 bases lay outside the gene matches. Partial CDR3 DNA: TGTGCCTGGAGGGGGGCGGCTAGCGGGGGGACCACCGGGGAG. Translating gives CAWRGAASGGTTGE. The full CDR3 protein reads CAWRGAASGGTTGELFF.